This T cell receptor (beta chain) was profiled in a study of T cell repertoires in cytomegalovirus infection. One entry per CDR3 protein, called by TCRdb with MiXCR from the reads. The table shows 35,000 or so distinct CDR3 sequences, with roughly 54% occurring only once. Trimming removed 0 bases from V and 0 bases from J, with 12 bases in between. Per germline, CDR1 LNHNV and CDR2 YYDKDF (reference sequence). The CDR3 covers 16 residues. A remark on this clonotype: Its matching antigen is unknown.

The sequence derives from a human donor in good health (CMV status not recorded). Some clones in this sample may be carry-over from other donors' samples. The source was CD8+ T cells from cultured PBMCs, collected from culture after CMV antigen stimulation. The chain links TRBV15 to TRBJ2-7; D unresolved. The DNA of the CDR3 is TGTGCCACCAGCAGAGATCATAGGATGAGCTCCTACGAGCAGTACTTC. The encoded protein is CATSRDHRMSSYEQYF.